Following are 4 T cell receptor beta chains from one sample sequenced in a study of T cells in localized non-small cell lung cancer. Produced via immunoSEQ multiplex PCR; TCRdb's table is partial and in-frame only. The repertoire holds about 31,000 clones, with around 90% as singletons. The material was peripheral blood mononuclear cells, obtained before any cancer treatment. The receptors come from a woman between 40 and 69 years old with stage III lung adenocarcinoma.

The rearrangement uses TRBV5-5 and TRBJ2-5; weak D call: TRBD2 (6 bases). From germline, CDR1 is SGHKS and CDR2 YYEKEE (reference sequence). The CDR3 sequence is 14 residues long. The V end lost 4 bases, the J end lost 5 bases, and 15 bases lay between the germline ends. The CDR3 DNA follows: TGTGCCAGCAGCCAGCCGGGAGTGGGGGAGACCCAGTACTTC. It translates to CASSQPGVGETQYF.

V gene TRBV30 combines with J gene TRBJ2-1; TRBD2 agrees at 9 bases. The germline gives CDR1 GTSNPN, CDR2 SVGIG (reference sequence). The CDR3 loop spans 15 amino acids. J gave up 11 bases and V 5 bases, and 16 bases lay outside the gene matches. In DNA form, the CDR3 reads TGTGCCTGGGATGAAGGTGGAGCGGGAGGCCCTAAGCAGTTCTTC. It is translated as CAWDEGGAGGPKQFF.

The chain combines TRBV19 with TRBJ1-6, with 7 bases identical to TRBD1. The CDR3 consists of 14 residues. Looked up from germline, CDR1 is LNHDA and CDR2 is SQIVND (reference sequence). V lost 5 bases and J lost 10; bases outside the gene matches: 8. CDR3 region: CASSPDRRRSPLHF. Written as DNA, the CDR3 is TGTGCCAGTAGTCCGGACAGGCGGAGGTCACCCCTCCACTTT.

This clone came up once. V usage is TRBV12-5 and J usage is TRBJ2-7; D is possibly TRBD1 (6 bases). The CDR3 is made up of 15 amino acids. Germline CDR1 LGHNT, CDR2 FRNRAP. Trimming took off 1 base at V and 2 bases at J, with 12 bases between the two ends. CDR3 amino acids: CASGLGDTAAYEQYF. Written as DNA, the CDR3 is TGTGCTAGTGGTTTGGGGGACACGGCGGCCTACGAGCAGTACTTC.